Presented here are 22 T cell receptor beta chains from one specimen sequenced in a study of blood T cell repertoires in COVID-19. The method was immunoSEQ multiplex PCR; TCRdb's version includes in-frame clones alone and lacks a portion of them. The data contain about 88,000 clones, 70% to 90% of them singletons. Sequencing was carried out using peripheral blood. The receptor source for this set is a woman older than 75 with acute or convalescent COVID-19.

The rearrangement links TRBV9 to TRBJ2-2, with TRBD2 matching 8 bases. V was pared by 4 bases and J by 6 bases, with 23 bases of the junction left unmatched. The CDR3 extends over 20 amino acids. Germline V lookup: CDR1 SGDLS, CDR2 YYNGEE. CDR3 nucleotides: TGTGCCAGCAGCTCGCGACCATCGGGGGGGCCAAATTTAAGGCCCGGGGAGCTGTTTTTT. Translated: CASSSRPSGGPNLRPGELFF.

This rearrangement joins TRBV9 to TRBJ2-3; 11 nucleotides match TRBD2. The CDR3 loop spans 14 amino acids. Germline V gene sequence: CDR1 SGDLS, CDR2 YYNGEE. J was trimmed by 7 bases and V by 4 bases; bases with no gene match: 5. The DNA of the CDR3 is TGTGCCAGCAGCACCGGGACTAGCGGCAATACGCAGTATTTT. This codes for CASSTGTSGNTQYF.

This sequence joins TRBV19 and TRBJ1-2; 7 positions match TRBD1. The CDR3 spans 15 residues. Germline V CDR1 and CDR2: LNHDA, SQIVND (reference sequence). The V and J ends lost 10 bases and 4 bases, in that order; junction bases with no gene match: 15. For the CDR3, the DNA is TGTGCCACTCATACCTCGCAGACAGGGACCTATGGCTACACCTTC. This encodes CATHTSQTGTYGYTF.

This sequence joins TRBV12-3 or TRBV12-4 and TRBJ1-4; 7 nucleotides line up with TRBD1. CDR3 length: 13 residues. V was pared by 8 bases and J by 8 bases, with 8 bases of the junction left unmatched. CDR3 DNA: TGTGCCAGCGGAGGGGGCACGGGAGAAAAACTGTTTTTT. Translating gives CASGGGTGEKLFF.

This chain links TRBV7-2 with TRBJ2-6; TRBD1 matches at 7 bases. CDR3 size: 17 residues. CDR1 and CDR2 (germline): SGHTA, FQGNSA. V gave up 4 bases and J gave up 3 bases; unmatched junction bases: 9. The chain's CDR3 is CASSWRKGAGGANVLTF. CDR3 bases: TGTGCCAGCAGCTGGCGTAAGGGGGCAGGTGGGGCCAACGTCCTGACTTTC. Full variable domain (outside the CDR3, taken from reference TRBV7-2 and TRBJ2-6): GAGVSQSPSNKVTEKGKDVELRCDPISGHTALYWYRQSLGQGLEFLIYFQGNSAPDKSGLPSDRFSAERTGGSVSTLTIQRTQQEDSAVYLCASSWRKGAGGANVLTFGAGSRLTVL.

This chain uses TRBV7-2 with TRBJ1-5, with TRBD1 as a possible D gene (6 bases). Germline V gives CDR1 SGHTA, CDR2 FQGNSA. This CDR3 contains 15 residues. V dropped 5 bases and J dropped 3 bases, with 14 bases sitting between them. CDR3: CASSPPGASNQPQHF. For the CDR3, the DNA is TGTGCCAGCAGCCCTCCAGGGGCGTCCAATCAGCCCCAGCATTTT.

The chain has TRBV6-2 or TRBV6-3 and TRBJ2-6, with D perhaps TRBD2 (6 bases). The germline CDR1 and CDR2 sequences are MNHEY and SVGEGT. The V end was cut by 4 bases, the J end by 2 bases, with 12 bases between. This CDR3 contains 16 residues. The CDR3 loop is CASSFQRGAGANVLTF. CDR3 DNA: TGTGCCAGCAGTTTCCAACGCGGGGCTGGGGCCAACGTCCTGACTTTC.

The chain employs TRBV28 and TRBJ1-2, with 7 bases fitting TRBD1. Germline CDR1 and CDR2: MDHEN and SYDVKM. This CDR3 has 15 amino acids. The V and J ends lost 4 bases and 1 base, in that order; junction bases with no gene match: 6. CDR3 DNA: TGTGCCAGCAGTTGGCCGGGACAGATTAACTATGGCTACACCTTC. This encodes CASSWPGQINYGYTF.

The chain recombines TRBV7-2 with TRBJ2-3; 8 bases line up with TRBD2. This CDR3 has 14 amino acids. The trim removed 1 base at V and 6 bases at J, leaving 3 bases unmatched. Per germline, CDR1 SGHTA and CDR2 FQGNSA. CDR3 DNA sequence: TGTGCCAGCAGCTTAGATCGGGGGGGGGATACGCAGTATTTT. Translation gives CASSLDRGGDTQYF.

The CDR3 nucleotides are TGTGCCAGCAGCCTACAGGGGGCTGGAAACACCATATATTTT. It translates to CASSLQGAGNTIYF. The V call is TRBV5-4, the J call TRBJ1-3, with TRBD1 identical over 8 bases. Trimming removed 4 bases from V and 2 bases from J; junction bases left unmatched: 2. Per the germline V gene, CDR1 is SGHNT and CDR2 is YYREEE (reference sequence). CDR3 length equals 14 residues.

The chain carries TRBV5-1 and TRBJ1-1; D is undetermined. Germline V gives CDR1 SGHRS, CDR2 YFSETQ. The CDR3 runs 13 residues. V lost 1 base and J lost 1, with 5 bases in between. The CDR3 spells CASSLQSNTEAFF. The CDR3 nucleotides are TGCGCCAGCAGCTTGCAATCGAACACTGAAGCTTTCTTT.

DNA for the CDR3: TGTGCCACCACCGAGGGGGGGGAGACCCAGTACTTC. Translation gives CATTEGGETQYF. This chain joins TRBV15 and TRBJ2-5; tentatively, D is TRBD2 (7 bases). This CDR3 spans 12 amino acids. Germline CDR1 reads LNHNV; CDR2 reads YYDKDF (reference sequence). V was cut by 7 bases and J by 5 bases, with 11 bases left in between. The full variable domain, in which reference TRBV15 and TRBJ2-5 provide the parts outside the CDR3, is DAMVIQNPRYQVTQFGKPVTLSCSQTLNHNVMYWYQQKSSQAPKLLFHYYDKDFNNEADTPDNFQSRRPNTSFCFLDIRSPGLGDTAMYLCATTEGGETQYFGPGTRLLVL.

This clone was counted between two and nine times. V gene TRBV3-1 (or the pseudogene TRBV3-2) combines with J gene TRBJ1-2; D not certain. V lost 1 base and J 3 bases, leaving 6 bases between the germline ends. This CDR3 comprises 13 residues. CDR1 is LGHDT, CDR2 YNNKEL, per germline (reference sequence). The CDR3 region has the DNA TGTGCCAGCAGCCAAGGTAGCTACTATGGCTACACCTTC. Protein sequence: CASSQGSYYGYTF.

The chain employs TRBV5-4 and TRBJ2-5; possibly TRBD1 for D (5 bases). The germline V and J ends were trimmed by 2 bases and 1 base, with 9 bases remaining between them. This CDR3 comprises 14 residues. CDR1 and CDR2 from the germline V gene are SGHNT and YYREEE (reference sequence). CDR3 sequence (DNA): TGTGCCAGCAGCTTCCCGGACATCCAAGAGACCCAGTACTTC. This encodes CASSFPDIQETQYF.

The chain employs TRBV9 and TRBJ1-3, with D tentatively TRBD1 (5 bases). Germline V gene data show CDR1 as SGDLS and CDR2 as YYNGEE. With 0 bases removed from V and 3 bases from J, the gap between germline ends came to 19 bases. This CDR3 has 18 amino acids. The CDR3: CASSVDAFDRIRGNTIYF. The CDR3 DNA follows: TGTGCCAGCAGCGTAGACGCGTTTGACAGAATTCGTGGAAACACCATATATTTT.

The sample holds one count of this clone. The V gene is TRBV7-2, the J gene TRBJ2-1; D perhaps matches TRBD2 (6 bases). The CDR3 is 14 residues long. The V gene lost 5 bases and the J gene lost 4 bases, with 12 bases spanning the gap. CDR1 is SGHTA, CDR2 FQGNSA, per germline. CDR3 loop: CASSTQTRYNEQFF. CDR3 in DNA: TGTGCCAGCAGCACCCAGACTAGATACAATGAGCAGTTCTTC.

This clone was recorded only once. The chain combines TRBV18 with TRBJ1-3; 7 bases match TRBD1. CDR3 length: 17 amino acids. Trimming removed 4 bases from V and 0 bases from J; junction bases left unmatched: 9. Per germline, CDR1 KGHSH and CDR2 LQKENI. In DNA, the CDR3 is TGTGCCAGCTCACAACGGACAGGTGGAGGCTCTGGAAACACCATATATTTT. Amino acids: CASSQRTGGGSGNTIYF.

J is TRBJ2-5 and V is TRBV11-3; 9 nucleotides agree with TRBD1. This CDR3 spans 15 amino acids. CDR1 is SGHNT and CDR2 is YENEEA in the germline V gene. Trimming removed 3 bases from V and 2 bases from J; junction bases left unmatched: 4. The CDR3 nucleotides are TGTGCCAGCAGCTTGGGGACAGGGACTCAAGAGACCCAGTACTTC. It yields the protein CASSLGTGTQETQYF.

The V gene is TRBV7-3, the J gene TRBJ1-1; the D is unclear. The germline gives CDR1 SGHTA, CDR2 FQGTGA. The CDR3 has 13 amino acids. V shed 2 bases and J shed 1 base, with 5 bases lying between them. The CDR3 bases are TGTGCCAGCAGCTTAGAACAGAACACTGAAGCTTTCTTT. Residues: CASSLEQNTEAFF.

The chain links TRBV6-2 or TRBV6-3 to TRBJ2-3; TRBD2 aligns across 9 bases. The trim removed 2 bases at V and 2 bases at J, leaving 14 bases unmatched. The germline V gene has CDR1 MNHEY and CDR2 SVGEGT. The CDR3 is made up of 19 amino acids. In DNA form, the CDR3 reads TGTGCCAGCAGTTACCGGGACGGTAGCGGGAGCCGATACACAGATACGCAGTATTTT. This sequence encodes CASSYRDGSGSRYTDTQYF.

The chain joins TRBV4-3 to TRBJ2-1; the match to TRBD2 covers 10 bases. This CDR3 is built from 15 residues. From germline, CDR1 is LGHNA and CDR2 YSLEER. J lost 9 bases, V lost 1 base, and 6 bases had no gene match. The chain's CDR3 is CASSQGLAGVGEQFF. The CDR3, as DNA: TGCGCCAGCAGCCAAGGTCTAGCGGGAGTAGGTGAGCAGTTCTTC.

The chain carries TRBV7-2 and TRBJ2-1; TRBD2 agrees at 11 bases. Germline loops: CDR1 SGHTA, CDR2 FQGNSA. V shed 6 bases, J shed 10 bases, and the junction held 11 bases outside the gene matches. The CDR3 length is 15 residues. The CDR3 here is CASSYRLAGGDEQFF. The CDR3 region has the DNA TGTGCCAGCAGTTACAGGCTAGCGGGAGGAGACGAGCAGTTCTTC. The full variable domain, completed using reference TRBV7-2 and TRBJ2-1, is GAGVSQSPSNKVTEKGKDVELRCDPISGHTALYWYRQSLGQGLEFLIYFQGNSAPDKSGLPSDRFSAERTGGSVSTLTIQRTQQEDSAVYLCASSYRLAGGDEQFFGPGTRLTVL.